The T cell receptor (beta chain) under discussion was sequenced for a study of PD-1 blockade in classical Hodgkin lymphoma. General study points: Newly diagnosed patients had baseline TCR diversity that was reportedly lower than that of healthy donors. It was among complete responders that baseline diversity resembled that of newly diagnosed patients. The CD4+ diversity rise by C4D1 was clearest in complete responders.

In the case of this clone: Its antigen is currently unknown.

Germline lookup yields CDR1 MDHEN and CDR2 SYDVKM. The CDR3 runs 16 residues. The J segment lost 0 bases and the V segment lost 4 bases, leaving 6 bases of the junction unmatched. Brentuximab vedotin exposure varied among the patients, all of whom had relapsed after autologous stem cell transplantation. Relapsed/refractory classical Hodgkin lymphoma patients had complete, partial or progressive responses. The assay was immunoSEQ multiplex PCR, and TCRdb's table has in-frame clones only and misses some. The sample includes 120,000 to 150,000 clones, 78% of them seen just once. This receptor was identified in a human donor with classical Hodgkin lymphoma. V gene TRBV28 combines with J gene TRBJ1-3, with 7 bases identical to TRBD1. Sequenced here: peripheral blood mononuclear cells (PBMCs), sampled before the second cycle of nivolumab. For the CDR3, the DNA is TGTGCCAGCAGTTCTCCGGGACAGACCTCTGGAAACACCATATATTTT. Translated: CASSSPGQTSGNTIYF.